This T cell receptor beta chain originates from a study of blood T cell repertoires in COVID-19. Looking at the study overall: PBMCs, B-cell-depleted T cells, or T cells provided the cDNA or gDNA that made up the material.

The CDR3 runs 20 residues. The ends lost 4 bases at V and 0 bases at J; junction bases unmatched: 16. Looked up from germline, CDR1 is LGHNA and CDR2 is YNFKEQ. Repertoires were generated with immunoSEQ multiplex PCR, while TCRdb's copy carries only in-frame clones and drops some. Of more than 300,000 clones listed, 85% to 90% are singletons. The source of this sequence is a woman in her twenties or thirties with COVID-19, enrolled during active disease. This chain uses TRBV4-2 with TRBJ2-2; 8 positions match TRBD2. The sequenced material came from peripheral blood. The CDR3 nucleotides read TGTGCCAGCAGCCCCTACCGTCCCAGCGGGGGTGAAACGAACACCGGGGAGCTGTTTTTT. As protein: CASSPYRPSGGETNTGELFF.